The next 15 T cell receptor beta chains were all read from a single sample in a study of tumor and adjacent non-tumor tissue in lung cancer. A modified ARM-PCR protocol with three rounds of nested PCR amplified TCRbeta. Via MiXCR, TCRdb re-called the multiplex PCR reads, giving one row per CDR3 protein. The data hold approximately 75,000 distinct CDR3 sequences, with under 85% observed a single time. The template was RNA from unsorted bulk tissue. The sample was lung tumor tissue. These receptors came from a woman between 45 and 60 years old with non-small cell lung cancer.

In the case of this clonotype: One end of the junction fails to match germline, which may point to a read error. This chain uses TRBV6-2 or TRBV6-3 with TRBJ2-2, with D perhaps matching TRBD1 or TRBD2 (5 bases each). The germline V gene encodes CDR1 MNHEY and CDR2 SVGEGT. The CDR3 consists of 17 residues. The CDR3 coding sequence is TGTCCCAGCAGTGCAGGCTCCGGGACGGCGAACACCGTGGGGCTGTTTTTT. It is translated as CPSSAGSGTANTVGLFF.

On this clonotype: A junction boundary mismatches the germline segment, possibly from a read error. The chain uses TRBV19 and TRBJ2-1, with 7 bases aligning to TRBD2. Germline V gene sequence: CDR1 LNHDA, CDR2 SQIVND (reference sequence). The CDR3 length is 16 residues. The DNA of the CDR3 is TGTGCCAGTACTTCACCCAGCGGGATACCATTTGGTGAGCAGCTCTTC. It translates to CASTSPSGIPFGEQLF.

Turning to this clonotype: This CDR3 fails to terminate in the conserved phenylalanine or tryptophan, so it likely reflects a read error. J is TRBJ2-7 and V is TRBV12-3 or TRBV12-4; D not certain. V lost 2 bases and J lost 3, with 11 bases in between. The CDR3 spans 14 residues. The CDR3 DNA is TGTGCCAGCAGTTTAACCAACTGTCTCTACGAGCAGTACTCC. This gives the protein CASSLTNCLYEQYS.

On this clonotype: Relative to the germline gene, one junction end is altered; a read error may explain this. The V gene is TRBV6-5, the J gene TRBJ2-7; 8 bases line up with TRBD2. Per the germline V gene, CDR1 is MNHEY and CDR2 is SVGAGI. The CDR3 totals 16 residues. In DNA form, the CDR3 reads TGTGCCAGCAGTAACTCAGGGACTAGAGGGCTGGTGGAGCAGTACTTC. It yields the protein CASSNSGTRGLVEQYF.

As concerns this clonotype: This CDR3 fails to terminate in the conserved phenylalanine or tryptophan, so it likely reflects a read error. This chain links TRBV28 with TRBJ2-2; 11 nucleotides line up with TRBD1. The germline V gene has CDR1 MDHEN and CDR2 SYDVKM. CDR3 length equals 15 residues. CDR3 sequence (DNA): TGTCCCAGCAGTTGGGGACAGGGGGACACCGGGGAGCTGTTTTCT. Translating gives CPSSWGQGDTGELFS.

Details on this clonotype: Mismatch with germline at one junction end may stem from a read error. The V and J genes are TRBV11-2 and TRBJ2-1; D perhaps matches TRBD2 (7 bases). CDR1 SGHAT and CDR2 FQNNGV come from the germline V gene. The CDR3 runs to 17 residues. The CDR3 is CVGSLARGAGIYNEQFF. The CDR3 nucleotides are TGTGTCGGCAGCTTAGCCCGGGGGGCAGGGATCTACAACGAGCAGTTCTTC.

For this clonotype: Its ends do not fully match the called genes, so a read error is possible. The chain combines TRBV6-1 with TRBJ2-7, with 12 bases aligning to TRBD2. The CDR3 spans 15 residues. Germline V gene data show CDR1 as MNHNS and CDR2 as SASEGT. CDR3 region: CTSSEGLAGSYEQYF. The CDR3 DNA reads TGTACCAGCAGTGAGGGACTAGCGGGCTCCTACGAACAGTACTTC.

As concerns this clonotype: Since the CDR3 does not end with the conserved phenylalanine or tryptophan, this likely comes from a read error. V usage is TRBV4-2 and J usage is TRBJ1-5; the D is unclear. V lost 4 bases, J lost 4 bases, and 14 bases lay in between. Germline V gives CDR1 LGHNA, CDR2 YNFKEQ. The CDR3 spans 15 residues. The CDR3 here is CASSRDLISNQPQHL. The CDR3 bases are TGTGCCAGCAGCCGAGACCTCATTAGTAATCAGCCCCAGCATTTA.

Details on this clonotype: A clone one base away is much larger, so this may be a read error. The chain links TRBV20-1 to TRBJ2-1, with D maybe TRBD1 (6 bases). The V gene's germline CDR1 is DFQATT and CDR2 SNEGSKA (reference sequence). The CDR3 sequence is 15 residues long. CDR3 sequence: CSAREQGKSYNELFF. CDR3 sequence (DNA): TGCAGTGCTAGAGAACAGGGTAAATCCTACAATGAGCTGTTCTTC.

This clonotype was recorded only once. The junction departs from the called germline gene at one end, perhaps through a read error. V gene TRBV30 combines with J gene TRBJ2-7; 10 bases match TRBD1. Germline V gene sequence: CDR1 GTSNPN, CDR2 SVGIG (reference sequence). This CDR3 has 20 amino acids. CDR3 sequence (DNA): TGCGCCTGGAGTGTAAGGATTCGGGACAGGGGACTAACGGACTCCTACGAGCAGTACTTC. This translates into CAWSVRIRDRGLTDSYEQYF. Variable domain in full (rest from reference TRBV30 and TRBJ2-7): SQTIHQWPATLVQPVGSPLSLECTVEGTSNPNLYWYRQAAGRGLQLLFYSVGIGQISSEVPQNLSASRPQDRQFILSSKKLLLSDSGFYLCAWSVRIRDRGLTDSYEQYFGPGTRLTVT.

V and J are TRBV29-1 and TRBJ2-5; tentative D call: TRBD2 (6 bases). Germline V gives CDR1 SQVTM, CDR2 ANQGSEA. The CDR3 spans 14 residues. This chain's CDR3 is CSVPIAGNQETQYF. The CDR3 DNA reads as TGCAGTGTCCCCATCGCGGGGAACCAAGAGACCCAGTACTTC.

As for this clonotype: A single base separates this from a much larger clone, so it may be a read error. The chain uses TRBV20-1 and TRBJ2-5, with a possible D match to TRBD2 (6 bases). The CDR3 loop spans 16 amino acids. V shed 0 bases and J shed 4 bases, with 18 bases lying between them. Germline values: CDR1 DFQATT, CDR2 SNEGSKA (reference sequence). CDR3 coding DNA: TGCAGTGCTAGAGAGAGCGGGCGCTATATTTTAGAGACCCAGTACTTC. This translates into CSARESGRYILETQYF.

Details on this clonotype: The conserved phenylalanine or tryptophan normally closing the CDR3 is absent here, so this likely arose from a read error. The DNA is omitted, as the CDR3 cannot be located on it reliably, and the CDR3 follows TCRdb's listing. The V call is TRBV29-1, the J call TRBJ2-1; the tabulated D call, TRBD1, remains unverified against the DNA. The CDR3 numbers 15 amino acids, ends counted. Germline V gene sequence: CDR1 SQVTM, CDR2 ANQGSEA. The CDR3 here is CSVELSGSSYNEQLI.

As for this clonotype: Sequence at one end of the junction differs from germline and may be a read error. The chain joins TRBV12-3 or TRBV12-4 to TRBJ2-5; D is unclear. The CDR3 totals 13 residues. CDR3 nucleotides: TGCGCCAGCAGTTTAAAGAGAAGCGAGACCCAGTACTTC. This codes for CASSLKRSETQYF.

To note about this clonotype: This CDR3 fails to terminate in the conserved phenylalanine or tryptophan, so it likely reflects a read error. The chain has TRBV6-1 and TRBJ2-7; 8 positions match TRBD1. This CDR3 contains 15 residues. The germline V gene has CDR1 MNHNS and CDR2 SASEGT. The CDR3 spells CASNEEEDRAYEQYL. The CDR3 DNA reads as TGTGCCAGCAATGAAGAAGAGGACAGGGCGTACGAGCAGTACCTC.